The T cell receptor beta chain described here comes from a study of blood T cell repertoires in COVID-19. Study as a whole: The analysed material was cDNA or gDNA that came from T cells, B-cell-depleted T cells, or PBMCs.

The germline V and J ends were trimmed by 3 bases and 7 bases, with 11 bases remaining between them. The CDR3 has 14 amino acids. CDR1 SGDLS and CDR2 YYNGEE come from the germline V gene. As handled by the study authors: Amplified reference gene primers provided the basis for estimating nucleated cell counts. The protocol was immunoSEQ multiplex PCR, while the TCRdb copy is restricted to in-frame clones and leaves out a portion. V and J calls and clone size are those listed in that table; D and trimming were worked out from the DNA. The sample holds tens of thousands of clones, nearly 90% seen once. Sequenced: peripheral blood. The genes are TRBV9 and TRBJ1-6; D may be TRBD1 (6 bases). This receptor was identified in a man in his 60s with acute or convalescent COVID-19. CDR3 nucleotides: TGTGCCAGCAGCGGGAGGGGGGGGAATTCACCCCTCCACTTT. Amino acids: CASSGRGGNSPLHF.